Listed below are T cell receptor beta chains from one sample, sequenced in a study of blood T cell repertoires in COVID-19. Assay used: immunoSEQ multiplex PCR; TCRdb lists only in-frame clones, some missing. The table records about 340,000 clones, under 95% of them present only once. The sample was PBMCs or T cells enriched from blood (not recorded which). Receptors originate from a woman aged 25 to 45 who had recovered from COVID-19. Each CDR3 is given with its conserved first and last residue. Fields, in order: J gene, clone size, V gene, D gene, CDR3 protein, CDR3 DNA. The D gene is left open where the match is weak. Not all rows give a size; the values are once, few, many and, for expanded clones, a class.

>TRBJ2-2|.|TRBV4-2|TRBD2
CASSQLPAGVSTGELFF
TGTGCCAGCAGCCAACTCCCAGCGGGGGTTAGCACCGGGGAGCTGTTTTTT
>TRBJ1-1|once|TRBV7-8|.
CASSHLGGRGDTEAFF
TGTGCCAGCAGCCATCTGGGGGGGCGAGGGGACACTGAAGCTTTCTTT
>TRBJ2-7|.|TRBV7-2|TRBD2
CASSPQSGGYHEQYF
TGTGCCAGCAGCCCTCAGAGCGGGGGTTACCACGAGCAGTACTTC
>TRBJ1-1|once|TRBV19|.
CASRRGTQNTEVFF
TGTGCCAGTAGACGCGGGACCCAGAACACTGAAGTTTTCTTT
>TRBJ2-7|.|TRBV27|TRBD1
CASSLWDSSYEQYF
TGTGCCAGCAGTCTTTGGGACAGCTCCTACGAGCAGTACTTC
>TRBJ1-1|.|TRBV7-8|.
CASSLSGANTEAFF
TGTGCCAGCAGCTTATCTGGGGCGAACACTGAAGCTTTCTTT
>TRBJ2-1|.|TRBV11-3|.
CASSSPDRIPQTTSYNEQFF
TGTGCCAGCAGCTCACCAGATAGGATCCCCCAGACTACTTCCTACAATGAGCAGTTCTTC
>TRBJ1-2|.|TRBV9|.
CASSEGSGGYGYTF
TGTGCCAGCAGCGAGGGATCGGGGGGCTATGGCTACACCTTC
>TRBJ2-2|.|TRBV24-1|.
CASGLENTGELFF
TGTGCTTCAGGCCTGGAGAACACCGGGGAGCTGTTTTTT
>TRBJ2-3|.|TRBV7-3|.
CASRSSVGDTQYF
TGTGCCAGCAGAAGCTCGGTCGGGGATACGCAGTATTTT
>TRBJ1-5|.|TRBV28|.
CASSTHRDGDLSQPQHF
TGTGCCAGCAGTACCCACAGGGATGGGGACCTCTCGCAGCCCCAGCATTTT
>TRBJ1-4|.|TRBV18|TRBD1
CASSPRQGKDEKLFF
TGTGCCAGCTCTCCACGACAGGGGAAGGATGAAAAACTGTTTTTT
>TRBJ2-5|once|TRBV10-3|.
CAIGTRGDYQETQYF
TGTGCCATCGGCACCAGGGGGGACTACCAAGAGACCCAGTACTTC
>TRBJ1-1|once|TRBV7-6|.
CASSLSGGVGTEAFF
TGTGCCAGCAGCCTTAGCGGGGGCGTCGGCACTGAAGCTTTCTTT
>TRBJ2-1|.|TRBV5-1|TRBD2
CASSPLASGRAFNEQFF
TGCGCCAGCAGCCCCCTTGCTAGCGGGAGGGCCTTCAATGAGCAGTTCTTC
>TRBJ2-5|.|TRBV11-3|TRBD2
CASSAWTSGEQETQYF
TGTGCCAGCAGCGCTTGGACTAGCGGGGAACAAGAGACCCAGTACTTC
>TRBJ1-2|few|TRBV5-1|TRBD1
CASSWDRMDGYTF
TGCGCCAGCAGCTGGGACAGGATGGATGGCTACACCTTC
>TRBJ2-3|.|TRBV28|.
CASSTIPQGMADTQYF
TGTGCCAGCAGCACAATACCACAGGGAATGGCAGATACGCAGTATTTT
>TRBJ2-7|.|TRBV9|.
CASSVGGTPYEQYF
TGTGCCAGCAGCGTGGGGGGAACCCCCTACGAGCAGTACTTC
>TRBJ1-4|.|TRBV27|.
CASSSAGGGGEKLFF
TGTGCCAGCAGTTCCGCGGGGGGGGGCGGAGAAAAACTGTTTTTT
>TRBJ2-3|.|TRBV7-2|.
CASSFMGGLDTQYF
TGTGCCAGCAGCTTTATGGGGGGGCTAGATACGCAGTATTTT
>TRBJ2-7|.|TRBV9|.
CASSERGKSYEQYF
TGTGCCAGCAGCGAAAGGGGCAAATCCTACGAGCAGTACTTC
>TRBJ2-7|.|TRBV5-4|.
CASSFDSYSYEQYF
TGTGCCAGCAGCTTCGACAGTTACTCCTACGAGCAGTACTTC
>TRBJ1-4|.|TRBV27|.
CASSDINEKLFF
TGTGCCAGCAGTGACATTAATGAAAAACTGTTTTTT
>TRBJ1-5|.|TRBV6-2/TRBV6-3|.
CASSLGEQPQHF
TGTGCCAGCAGTTTAGGGGAACAGCCCCAGCATTTT
>TRBJ2-7|once|TRBV7-2|.
CASRTGTSPPYEQYF
TGTGCCAGCAGAACTGGGACTTCCCCGCCCTACGAGCAGTACTTC
>TRBJ1-1|.|TRBV6-5|.
CASSSPGGSNEAFF
TGTGCCAGCAGTTCACCGGGGGGTTCTAATGAAGCTTTCTTT
>TRBJ1-2|.|TRBV18|TRBD1
CASSSTGFEGYTF
TGTGCCAGCTCATCGACAGGGTTCGAAGGCTACACCTTC
>TRBJ1-2|.|TRBV12-5|TRBD1
CASGSNRGYGYTF
TGTGCTAGTGGTTCCAACAGGGGGTATGGCTACACCTTC
>TRBJ1-4|.|TRBV9|.
CASSAGWDEKLFF
TGTGCCAGCAGCGCCGGGTGGGATGAAAAACTGTTTTTT
>TRBJ2-7|.|TRBV7-8|.
CASSAGQGNSYEQYF
TGTGCCAGCAGCGCCGGGCAGGGTAACTCCTACGAGCAGTACTTC
>TRBJ2-7|once|TRBV5-5|.
CASSLAAESYEQYF
TGTGCCAGCAGCTTGGCTGCGGAGTCCTACGAGCAGTACTTC
>TRBJ1-4|once|TRBV2|.
CASRNTGTRNEKLFF
TGTGCCAGCAGGAATACCGGGACACGGAATGAAAAACTGTTTTTT
>TRBJ2-3|.|TRBV29-1|TRBD2
CSVAAGGTTDTQYF
TGCAGCGTTGCCGCGGGAGGGACCACAGATACGCAGTATTTT
>TRBJ2-5|.|TRBV7-2|.
CASSLGQHQETQYF
TGTGCCAGCAGCTTAGGACAGCACCAAGAGACCCAGTACTTC